This TCR beta chain was captured by sequencing in a study of beta chain features in type 1 diabetes. Expressed TCRB transcripts were sequenced, since all the RNA that had been isolated was reverse transcribed. The method was immunoSEQ multiplex PCR; TCRdb's version includes in-frame clones alone and lacks a portion of them. The data show fewer than 400,000 clones, roughly a tenth seen once. CDR3 size: 14 residues. The germline CDR1 and CDR2 sequences are MDHEN and SYDVKM. The trim removed 6 bases at V and 2 bases at J, leaving 5 bases unmatched. Study-level points and caveats: Among patients with Type 1 diabetes, TCRB CDR3s were moderately but significantly shorter in every one of the four CD4+ subsets. PCR might show a preference for shorter templates, equally across patients and controls. Whether HLA type influences TCRB rearrangement remained unresolved here.

Sorted cells reached over 95% purity in every population. Concerning this clone itself: Its antigen is unidentified.

The sequenced sample was central memory CD4+ T cells from blood. The chain combines TRBV28 with TRBJ2-7; TRBD1 matches 9 bases. The sequence came from a man aged 25 to 45 with type 1 diabetes. For the CDR3, the DNA is TGTGCCAGCAGGGGGACAGGGCCCACCTACGAGCAGTACTTC. This sequence encodes CASRGTGPTYEQYF.